These 16 T cell receptor beta chains were all obtained from the same sample, sequenced in a study of cytomegalovirus exposure and HLA in healthy donors (dated by TCRdb to the late 2010s). The library relied on the immunoSEQ multiplex PCR assay. The table comes from immuneACCESS by way of TCRdb, which keeps in-frame sequences with V and J called. Part of the clones is missing from these tables; in studies checked, under half for an unresolved V gene and the rest for unknown reasons. This sample gives about 190,000 clones in total; about 83% of them show up just once. The ten largest clones add up to more than 1.2% of the sample. The sequenced material came from PBMCs. Receptor source: a young woman in good health and CMV-seronegative.

The chain combines TRBV6-1 with TRBJ1-6; D is uncertain. Germline V gene data show CDR1 as MNHNS and CDR2 as SASEGT. The V end lost 6 bases, the J end lost 6 bases, and 12 bases lay between the germline ends. The CDR3 sequence is 14 residues long. CDR3 coding DNA: TGTGCCAGCAGCCTCGGTGGGCCTAATTCACCCCTCCACTTT. This translates into CASSLGGPNSPLHF.

J is TRBJ2-3 and V is TRBV5-1; weak D call: TRBD2 (6 bases). V lost 4 bases to trimming and J lost 5 bases, with 11 bases between them. The CDR3 spans 13 residues. The V gene's germline CDR1 is SGHRS and CDR2 YFSETQ. CDR3 residues: CASSINGGDTQYF. The CDR3 DNA sequence: TGCGCCAGCAGCATAAACGGGGGAGATACGCAGTATTTT.

V usage is TRBV11-2 and J usage is TRBJ1-2, with 12 bases that match TRBD1. The CDR3 totals 16 residues. Germline values: CDR1 SGHAT, CDR2 FQNNGV. The V and J ends lost 4 bases and 4 bases, in that order; junction bases with no gene match: 7. The CDR3 is CASSWVRDRGPYGYTF. The CDR3 coding sequence is TGTGCCAGCAGCTGGGTTAGGGACAGGGGGCCCTATGGCTACACCTTC.

In DNA form, the CDR3 reads TGTGCCAGCACGGGGGGGGGCTACACCTTC. Its translation is CASTGGGYTF. The chain employs TRBV2 and TRBJ1-2, with D possibly matching TRBD1 (5 bases). CDR3 length equals 10 residues. Germline CDR1 and CDR2: SNHLY and FYNNEI. Between the trimmed V and J ends, which lost 7 bases and 8 bases, there was a span of 8 bases.

The chain uses TRBV7-9 and TRBJ2-2; D is ambiguous. The CDR3 loop spans 13 amino acids. Per the germline V gene, CDR1 is SEHNR and CDR2 is FQNEAQ (reference sequence). Trimming pared 1 base from V and 7 bases from J, leaving 7 bases between. Here the CDR3 DNA reads TGTGCCAGCAGCTTAGACTTCGACGGGGAGCTGTTTTTT. Its translation: CASSLDFDGELFF.

The chain couples TRBV29-1 to TRBJ1-2; TRBD1 matches at 8 bases. Trimming took 6 bases from V and 8 from J; bases not matched to a gene: 14. The CDR3 runs to 14 residues. CDR1 and CDR2 (germline): SQVTM, ANQGSEA. The CDR3 DNA follows: TGCAGCGTGCTCAGCGACAGGGGAGTTTGGGGCTACACCTTC. This codes for CSVLSDRGVWGYTF.

This sequence joins TRBV27 and TRBJ2-7; weak D call: TRBD1 (5 bases). Germline CDR1 MNHEY, CDR2 SMNVEV (reference sequence). V lost 7 bases and J lost 3, with 22 bases in between. The CDR3 length is 16 residues. The CDR3 DNA reads as TGTGCCAGCAAGAGGTGGGGCCAGGGCCCAATCTACGAGCAGTACTTC. It translates to CASKRWGQGPIYEQYF.

The V and J genes are TRBV27 and TRBJ2-7; D possibly corresponds to TRBD2 (5 bases). Looked up from germline, CDR1 is MNHEY and CDR2 is SMNVEV (reference sequence). The CDR3 consists of 13 residues. Trimming removed 6 bases from V and 3 bases from J, with 12 bases in between. This CDR3 reads CASSQGLVYEQYF. CDR3 bases: TGTGCCAGCAGCCAAGGACTCGTCTACGAGCAGTACTTC.

The rearrangement links TRBV4-1 to TRBJ2-1; 11 bases are a match to TRBD2. The CDR3 has 17 amino acids. Germline values: CDR1 MGHRA, CDR2 YSYEKL. Trimming took 3 bases from V and 8 from J; bases not matched to a gene: 12. In DNA, the CDR3 is TGCGCCAGCAGCCACCCCCTACTAGCGGGAGTGGCGGATGAGCAGTTCTTC. Translating gives CASSHPLLAGVADEQFF.

The rearrangement links TRBV6-5 to TRBJ2-7, with D possibly TRBD1 on 7 matching bases. With 0 bases removed from V and 4 bases from J, the gap between germline ends came to 13 bases. The CDR3 has 15 residues. Germline V lookup: CDR1 MNHEY, CDR2 SVGAGI. Here the CDR3 reads CASSYSTRGAYEQYF. The CDR3 nucleotides are TGTGCCAGCAGTTACTCTACCAGGGGGGCTTACGAGCAGTACTTC.

This chain links TRBV2 with TRBJ1-5; 7 positions agree with TRBD1. From germline, CDR1 is SNHLY and CDR2 FYNNEI. V lost 4 bases and J lost 6; bases outside the gene matches: 6. The CDR3 spans 14 residues. The CDR3 bases are TGTGCCAGCAGTGCCGACAGGGTGACTCAGCCCCAGCATTTT. It translates to CASSADRVTQPQHF.

The V and J genes are TRBV5-5 and TRBJ2-5; 10 positions agree with TRBD1. This CDR3 contains 16 residues. Germline lookup yields CDR1 SGHKS and CDR2 YYEKEE (reference sequence). Losses at the gene ends were 4 bases for V and 2 bases for J; bases not matched to a gene: 8. The CDR3 DNA reads as TGTGCCAGCAGCCTCCGGGACAGGGGATTGCAAGAGACCCAGTACTTC. It translates to CASSLRDRGLQETQYF.

The J gene is TRBJ1-1, the V gene TRBV19, with D possibly TRBD1 on 6 matching bases. This CDR3 comprises 14 residues. The germline V gene encodes CDR1 LNHDA and CDR2 SQIVND (reference sequence). V lost 5 bases and J lost 1, with 11 bases in between. CDR3 in amino acids: CASSAGTQNTEAFF. CDR3 nucleotide sequence: TGTGCCAGTAGTGCCGGGACACAGAACACTGAAGCTTTCTTT.

The CDR3 sequence is CASSPLAVPPSNYGYTF. CDR3 nucleotide sequence: TGCGCCAGCAGCCCCTTAGCGGTTCCCCCGTCTAACTATGGCTACACCTTC. The chain employs TRBV4-1 and TRBJ1-2; no clear D gene. This CDR3 spans 17 amino acids. V shed 4 bases and J shed 0 bases, with 18 bases lying between them. Per germline, CDR1 MGHRA and CDR2 YSYEKL.

This chain connects TRBV2 to TRBJ1-5; D possibly corresponds to TRBD1 (5 bases). V was cut by 8 bases and J by 7 bases, with 15 bases left in between. The CDR3 spans 13 residues. CDR1 SNHLY and CDR2 FYNNEI come from the germline V gene. This CDR3 reads CASRLGARQPQHF. The CDR3 nucleotides are TGTGCCAGCCGGCTAGGGGCTCGACAGCCCCAGCATTTT.

The rearrangement uses TRBV7-9 and TRBJ1-2; D uncertain. The CDR3 runs to 12 residues. The V end was cut by 8 bases, the J end by 2 bases, with 9 bases between. Germline loops: CDR1 SEHNR, CDR2 FQNEAQ (reference sequence). CDR3: CASRGENYGYTF. In DNA form, the CDR3 reads TGTGCCAGCCGCGGCGAGAACTATGGCTACACCTTC.